The 26 T cell receptor beta chains below were found in one sample sequenced in a study of cytomegalovirus exposure and HLA in healthy donors. The primer mix had 60 Vbeta and 13 Jbeta primers. Using immunoSEQ multiplex PCR, the repertoire was profiled, and TCRdb retains in-frame clones only, with some absent. The profile shows about 190,000 clones, 70% to 75% of them singletons. Source material: PBMCs. Every receptor here comes from a man in his thirties or forties in good health and CMV-seropositive.

The rearrangement joins TRBV2 to TRBJ2-1, with TRBD2 matching over 11 bases. Germline trimming cut 11 bases from V and 4 bases from J; bases unmatched to any gene: 7. The CDR3 consists of 14 residues. Germline assignment: CDR1 SNHLY and CDR2 FYNNEI. The CDR3 sequence is CAGTSGGGYNEQFF. CDR3 bases: TGTGCCGGAACTAGCGGGGGCGGGTACAATGAGCAGTTCTTC.

This clone was seen more than once but under ten times. This sequence joins TRBV18 and TRBJ2-2; a weak D match, TRBD1 (6 bases). The V gene's germline CDR1 is KGHSH and CDR2 LQKENI. The germline V and J ends were trimmed by 6 bases and 4 bases, with 18 bases remaining between them. The CDR3 covers 16 residues. The CDR3 spells CASSPLVQGSTGELFF. The DNA for the CDR3 is TGTGCCAGCTCGCCTCTCGTACAGGGTTCCACCGGGGAGCTGTTTTTT.

This sequence joins TRBV7-2 and TRBJ2-5; D perhaps matches TRBD1 (5 bases). In germline, CDR1 is SGHTA, CDR2 FQGNSA. With 4 bases removed from V and 4 bases from J, the gap between germline ends came to 13 bases. This CDR3 is built from 14 residues. The CDR3 sequence: CASSSRLGRETQYF. The CDR3 nucleotides read TGTGCCAGCAGCTCCCGGCTGGGGCGAGAGACCCAGTACTTC. Full variable domain (outside the CDR3, taken from reference TRBV7-2 and TRBJ2-5): GAGVSQSPSNKVTEKGKDVELRCDPISGHTALYWYRQSLGQGLEFLIYFQGNSAPDKSGLPSDRFSAERTGGSVSTLTIQRTQQEDSAVYLCASSSRLGRETQYFGPGTRLLVL.

The chain links TRBV28 to TRBJ1-5, with D uncertain. Germline V CDR1 and CDR2: MDHEN, SYDVKM. V dropped 6 bases and J dropped 6 bases, with 9 bases sitting between them. The CDR3 covers 12 residues. The CDR3 here is CASRSAVQPQHF. CDR3 nucleotides: TGTGCCAGCAGATCGGCGGTTCAGCCCCAGCATTTT.

This chain uses TRBV10-3 with TRBJ2-6; TRBD2 might be the D (5 bases). Trimming left V 6 bases short and J 4 bases short, with 22 bases between. The germline gives CDR1 ENHRY, CDR2 SYGVKD. There are 18 residues in the CDR3. The CDR3: CAIRGDARGLAGANVLTF. The DNA for the CDR3 is TGTGCCATCAGGGGCGACGCCAGAGGGTTGGCAGGGGCCAACGTCCTGACTTTC.

In its sample, this clone was seen a few times. The chain couples TRBV7-2 to TRBJ1-4; D is perhaps TRBD1 (5 bases). CDR1 is SGHTA, CDR2 FQGNSA, per germline. Trimming pared 4 bases from V and 7 bases from J, leaving 13 bases between. This CDR3 is 14 amino acids long. The DNA of the CDR3 is TGTGCCAGCAGCTCGGACATGGGGCGTGAAAAACTGTTTTTT. It is translated as CASSSDMGREKLFF.

As for this clone: Other nucleotide sequences from this sample produce the same CDR3. Here the CDR3 reads CASSQATGNTEAFF. Here the CDR3 DNA reads TGCGCCAGCAGCCAGGCAACAGGGAACACTGAAGCTTTCTTT. The chain is built from TRBV4-1 and TRBJ1-1; tentative D call: TRBD1 (5 bases). Trimming removed 3 bases from V and 1 base from J, with 9 bases in between. Germline-derived CDR1 and CDR2 are MGHRA and YSYEKL. CDR3 length: 14 residues.

In the case of this clone: The junction does not match germline at one end; this may be a read error. The chain uses TRBV7-3 and TRBJ2-3; 11 bases match TRBD2. The length of the CDR3 is 19 residues. Germline V gene lookup returns CDR1 SGHTA and CDR2 FQGTGA. The CDR3 protein is CASSLTRVGTSGRSDTQYF. CDR3 bases: TGTGCCAGCAGCCTAACCCGGGTAGGGACTAGCGGACGATCAGATACGCAGTATTTT. The full variable domain, completed using reference TRBV7-3 and TRBJ2-3, is GAGVSQTPSNKVTEKGKYVELRCDPISGHTALYWYRQSLGQGPEFLIYFQGTGAADDSGLPNDRFFAVRPEGSVSTLKIQRTERGDSAVYLCASSLTRVGTSGRSDTQYFGPGTRLTVL.

The chain uses TRBV9 and TRBJ2-5; tentative D call: TRBD2 (6 bases). This CDR3 contains 14 residues. Germline values: CDR1 SGDLS, CDR2 YYNGEE. Deletions cut 0 bases from V and 5 bases from J, with 11 bases between. The chain's CDR3 is CASSVDLATETQYF. CDR3 sequence (DNA): TGTGCCAGCAGCGTAGATCTAGCGACGGAGACCCAGTACTTC.

The chain is built from TRBV2 and TRBJ2-5; D not resolved. V was clipped by 6 bases and J by 5 bases, with 10 bases between them. CDR3 size: 12 residues. Germline V gene data show CDR1 as SNHLY and CDR2 as FYNNEI. DNA of the CDR3: TGTGCCAGCAGGGGCTCGGTGGAGACCCAGTACTTC. It specifies CASRGSVETQYF.

This clone showed up just once. The chain links TRBV13 to TRBJ2-5; 13 bases agree with TRBD2. Germline trimming cut 5 bases from V and 5 bases from J; bases unmatched to any gene: 8. The CDR3 runs 16 residues. CDR1 is PRHDT, CDR2 FYEKMQ, per germline (reference sequence). In DNA, the CDR3 is TGTGCCAGCAGCAGAACTAGCGGGAGGGCCGGGGAGACCCAGTACTTC. Translation: CASSRTSGRAGETQYF. Full variable domain (outside the CDR3, taken from reference TRBV13 and TRBJ2-5): AAGVIQSPRHLIKEKRETATLKCYPIPRHDTVYWYQQGPGQDPQFLISFYEKMQSDKGSIPDRFSAQQFSDYHSELNMSSLELGDSALYFCASSRTSGRAGETQYFGPGTRLLVL.

The chain recombines TRBV25-1 with TRBJ1-1, with 8 nucleotides matching TRBD1. CDR1 and CDR2 from the germline V gene are MGHDK and SYGVNS. V gave up 8 bases and J gave up 8 bases; unmatched junction bases: 4. The CDR3 covers 11 residues. CDR3 in amino acids: CASRTGPEAFF. The CDR3 DNA follows: TGTGCCAGCCGGACAGGGCCCGAAGCTTTCTTT.

V is TRBV11-2 and J is TRBJ2-2; 9 bases are shared with TRBD1. CDR1 is SGHAT, CDR2 FQNNGV, per germline. The ends lost 4 bases at V and 5 bases at J; junction bases unmatched: 11. This CDR3 spans 17 amino acids. CDR3 nucleotide sequence: TGTGCCAGCAGCTGGGGGACAGGGAGGTTAAGGACCGGGGAGCTGTTTTTT. It codes for CASSWGTGRLRTGELFF.

This sequence joins TRBV10-3 and TRBJ1-1, with 7 nucleotides matching TRBD1. This CDR3 contains 13 residues. Germline V gives CDR1 ENHRY, CDR2 SYGVKD. V trimming: 4 bases; J trimming: 4 bases; junction bases outside the gene matches: 3. The CDR3 DNA reads TGTGCCATCAGTGTTTCAGGGGGCACTGAAGCTTTCTTT. Translating gives CAISVSGGTEAFF.

This clone occurred once. The chain joins TRBV5-1 to TRBJ2-1, with D tentatively TRBD2 (5 bases). The V end was cut by 5 bases, the J end by 5 bases, with 14 bases between. CDR3 length: 14 residues. Per the germline V gene, CDR1 is SGHRS and CDR2 is YFSETQ. CDR3 sequence: CASRRRVANNEQFF. The CDR3 nucleotides are TGCGCCAGCAGAAGGCGGGTTGCAAACAATGAGCAGTTCTTC.

The chain is built from TRBV5-4 and TRBJ2-7, with 8 nucleotides matching TRBD1. In germline, CDR1 is SGHNT, CDR2 YYREEE (reference sequence). The CDR3 extends over 14 amino acids. With V trimmed by 2 bases and J by 6 bases, 7 bases remained unmatched. CDR3 sequence (DNA): TGTGCCAGCAGCTTTTGGGCAGGGGGCGGCGAGCAGTACTTC. This gives the protein CASSFWAGGGEQYF.

The chain links TRBV7-9 to TRBJ1-2; TRBD1 might be the D (5 bases). V gave up 8 bases and J gave up 2 bases, with 15 bases separating them. Looked up from germline, CDR1 is SEHNR and CDR2 is FQNEAQ (reference sequence). This CDR3 comprises 14 residues. The CDR3 loop is CASYSPDTNYGYTF. DNA for the CDR3: TGTGCCAGCTACTCCCCGGACACCAACTATGGCTACACCTTC. Complete variable domain (other parts from reference TRBV7-9 and TRBJ1-2): DTGVSQNPRHKITKRGQNVTFRCDPISEHNRLYWYRQTLGQGPEFLTYFQNEAQLEKSRLLSDRFSAERPKGSFSTLEIQRTEQGDSAMYLCASYSPDTNYGYTFGSGTRLTVV.

The V call is TRBV5-6, the J call TRBJ2-7; TRBD2 agrees at 7 bases. There are 14 residues in the CDR3. The V and J ends lost 8 bases and 2 bases, in that order; junction bases with no gene match: 10. CDR1 SGHDT and CDR2 YYEEEE come from the germline V gene. This CDR3 is CASNRGVQPYEQYF. In DNA form, the CDR3 reads TGTGCCAGTAACCGGGGGGTACAGCCCTACGAGCAGTACTTC.

The genes are TRBV6-5 and TRBJ1-2, with unresolved D. Trimming removed 5 bases from V and 4 bases from J, with 17 bases in between. CDR1 is MNHEY and CDR2 is SVGAGI in the germline V gene. CDR3 length: 15 residues. In DNA, the CDR3 is TGTGCCAGCAGTCAATCAACCCTTTTGGCCTATGGCTACACCTTC. The encoded protein is CASSQSTLLAYGYTF.

V gene TRBV7-2 combines with J gene TRBJ2-1; 10 bases fit TRBD2. Germline values: CDR1 SGHTA, CDR2 FQGNSA. This CDR3 has 18 amino acids. V was clipped by 1 base and J by 5 bases; unmatched bases: 11. This CDR3 is CASSLVGTSVSGHNEQFF. The CDR3 DNA follows: TGTGCCAGCAGCTTAGTTGGGACTAGCGTAAGTGGGCACAATGAGCAGTTCTTC. Full variable domain (remainder filled in from reference TRBV7-2 and TRBJ2-1): GAGVSQSPSNKVTEKGKDVELRCDPISGHTALYWYRQSLGQGLEFLIYFQGNSAPDKSGLPSDRFSAERTGGSVSTLTIQRTQQEDSAVYLCASSLVGTSVSGHNEQFFGPGTRLTVL.

The CDR3 sequence: CASCGGARMNTEAFF. CDR3 nucleotides: TGTGCCAGCTGTGGGGGGGCCCGTATGAACACTGAAGCTTTCTTT. The rearrangement joins TRBV6-5 to TRBJ1-1; D is perhaps TRBD1 (6 bases). CDR1 is MNHEY and CDR2 is SVGAGI in the germline V gene. The CDR3 contains 15 residues. V lost 8 bases to trimming and J lost 0 bases, with 16 bases between them.

The rearrangement joins TRBV19 to TRBJ2-5, with a possible D match to TRBD1 (6 bases). CDR1 and CDR2 from the germline V gene are LNHDA and SQIVND (reference sequence). Trimming took 10 bases from V and 5 from J, leaving 17 bases between them. There are 13 residues in the CDR3. This CDR3 is CATRGRAMETQYF. The CDR3 bases are TGTGCCACCAGGGGAAGGGCGATGGAGACCCAGTACTTC.

J is TRBJ2-4 and V is TRBV2; TRBD1 aligns across 7 bases. V shed 6 bases and J 4 bases; nucleotides not matched to a gene: 9. The CDR3 has 15 residues. The germline gives CDR1 SNHLY, CDR2 FYNNEI. CDR3 DNA: TGTGCCAGCAGGTCACAAGCGGACAGGAAAAACATTCAGTACTTC. Translating gives CASRSQADRKNIQYF. Filled out from reference TRBV2 and TRBJ2-4, the complete variable domain reads EPEVTQTPSHQVTQMGQEVILRCVPISNHLYFYWYRQILGQKVEFLVSFYNNEISEKSEIFDDQFSVERPDGSNFTLKIRSTKLEDSAMYFCASRSQADRKNIQYFGAGTRLSVL.

This chain links TRBV10-2 with TRBJ2-3, with D perhaps matching TRBD1 (6 bases). Germline V gives CDR1 WSHSY, CDR2 SAAADI. The V gene lost 8 bases and the J gene lost 1 base, with 16 bases spanning the gap. This CDR3 region has 15 residues. Written as DNA, the CDR3 is TGCGCCAGCGTACTTCAGGGGCGCCGCACAGATACGCAGTATTTT. It codes for CASVLQGRRTDTQYF.

The genes are TRBV7-9 and TRBJ1-4; 7 nucleotides agree with TRBD1. The CDR3 sequence is 16 residues long. Germline V gene data show CDR1 as SEHNR and CDR2 as FQNEAQ (reference sequence). The V gene end was trimmed by 7 bases and the J gene end by 1 base; junction bases not matched to a gene: 9. The CDR3 nucleotides are TGTGCCAGCACGGAGAGGCAGGGGGGAACTAATGAAAAACTGTTTTTT. Translation: CASTERQGGTNEKLFF.

The J gene is TRBJ2-5, the V gene TRBV11-2; 14 bases map to TRBD2. Germline CDR1 SGHAT, CDR2 FQNNGV. The CDR3 is 17 residues long. V was clipped by 5 bases and J by 5 bases; unmatched bases: 10. CDR3 residues: CASSRGTSGGSGETQYF. The CDR3 DNA follows: TGTGCCAGCAGCAGGGGGACTAGCGGGGGTAGCGGGGAGACCCAGTACTTC.